This is a list of T cell receptor beta chains from one sample in a study of PD-1 blockade in mismatch repair-deficient tumors. Sequenced by immunoSEQ multiplex PCR; TCRdb stores in-frame clones only, minus some. The sample records approximately 51,000 clones, about 85% being singletons. Specimen: peripheral blood, collected 20 weeks after starting pembrolizumab. The receptors were gathered from an adult with mismatch repair-deficient cancer. The CDR3 runs from the conserved cysteine through the conserved F or W. A D gene is named only where the DNA matches it firmly. Part of the rows lack a size; the others show once, few, many or a class for expanded clones.

j_call d_call clone_size v_call cdr3_aa cdr3_nt
TRBJ1-2 TRBD1 NA TRBV7-2 CASSDYRGPNYGYTF TGTGCCAGCAGCGACTACAGGGGCCCTAATTATGGCTACACCTTC
TRBJ2-1 NA NA TRBV19 CASSKLNEQFF TGTGCCAGTAGTAAGCTAAATGAGCAGTTCTTC
TRBJ1-1 NA NA TRBV11-1 CASSLVGNTEAFF TGTGCCAGCAGCTTAGTAGGGAACACTGAAGCTTTCTTT
TRBJ2-2 NA NA TRBV11-1 CASSLESLLTGELFF TGTGCCAGCAGCCTCGAGAGTCTCCTCACCGGGGAGCTGTTTTTT
TRBJ2-5 NA few TRBV9 CASSGSGRPQETQYF TGTGCCAGCAGCGGGTCGGGACGCCCCCAAGAGACCCAGTACTTC
TRBJ1-5 NA few TRBV5-6 CASSLSQSQSPQHF TGTGCCAGCAGCTTGAGTCAGTCGCAATCGCCGCAGCATTTT
TRBJ1-1 TRBD1 NA TRBV4-3 CASSHSDRAAFF TGCGCCAGCAGCCACAGCGACAGGGCGGCTTTCTTT
TRBJ2-2 NA NA TRBV18 CASSSYSNTGELFF TGTGCCAGCTCATCCTACAGCAACACCGGGGAGCTGTTTTTT
TRBJ1-2 TRBD1 NA TRBV7-2 CATGQVWDYGYTF TGTGCCACCGGACAGGTGTGGGACTATGGCTACACCTTC
TRBJ2-2 NA NA TRBV6-1 CASSPTGELFF TGTGCCAGCAGCCCCACCGGGGAGCTGTTTTTT
TRBJ2-7 NA NA TRBV19 CASSGVGGQYF TGTGCCAGCTCGGGTGTCGGGGGGCAGTACTTC
TRBJ2-1 TRBD2 NA TRBV19 CASRRSWSGSIHEQFF TGTGCCAGTAGACGATCTTGGAGCGGGAGTATTCATGAGCAGTTCTTC
TRBJ2-3 TRBD2 NA TRBV9 CASSVGTSETDTQYF TGTGCCAGCAGCGTAGGGACTAGCGAAACAGATACGCAGTATTTT
TRBJ2-2 NA NA TRBV9 CASSVNLRNANTGELFF TGTGCCAGCAGCGTAAATTTGCGGAACGCGAACACCGGGGAGCTGTTTTTT
TRBJ2-1 NA NA TRBV2 CASSERGYEQFF TGTGCCAGCAGTGAACGTGGGTATGAGCAGTTCTTC
TRBJ2-7 TRBD1 NA TRBV4-1 CASSSSGTGNSYEQYF TGCGCCAGCAGCAGCTCCGGGACAGGGAACTCCTACGAGCAGTACTTC
TRBJ1-3 NA once TRBV4-1 CASSQDPPVDYSGNTIYF TGCGCCAGCAGCCAAGATCCGCCGGTGGACTACTCTGGAAACACCATATATTTT
TRBJ2-1 NA NA TRBV5-1 CASSLSANTYNEQFF TGCGCCAGCAGCTTGAGCGCCAACACCTACAATGAGCAGTTCTTC
TRBJ2-7 TRBD1 once TRBV11-2 CASSLGTGGSYEQYF TGTGCCAGCAGCTTAGGCACAGGGGGCTCCTACGAGCAGTACTTC
TRBJ1-4 NA once TRBV10-3 CAISDPDTRNEKLFF TGTGCCATCAGTGACCCAGACACAAGGAATGAAAAACTGTTTTTT
TRBJ1-5 TRBD1 few TRBV7-2 CASSPRQGAGQPQHF TGTGCCAGCAGCCCACGACAGGGGGCAGGACAGCCCCAGCATTTT
TRBJ1-2 TRBD1 NA TRBV4-2 CASSHWGQGGYTF TGTGCCAGCAGCCACTGGGGACAGGGTGGCTACACCTTC
TRBJ2-5 TRBD2 NA TRBV5-4 CASRGTSETQYF TGTGCCAGCAGGGGGACTAGCGAGACCCAGTACTTC
TRBJ2-7 NA NA TRBV7-1 CASSTYREGEQYF TGTGCCAGCAGCACTTACAGGGAGGGCGAGCAGTACTTC
TRBJ2-5 NA once TRBV7-6 CASSQTRGETQYF TGTGCCAGCAGCCAAACTAGAGGAGAGACCCAGTACTTC
TRBJ1-1 NA once TRBV9 CASSVVGVATEAFF TGTGCCAGCAGCGTAGTGGGGGTGGCCACTGAAGCTTTCTTT
TRBJ1-4 NA NA TRBV25-1 CASSEWTVNEKLFF TGTGCCAGCAGTGAATGGACCGTTAATGAAAAACTGTTTTTT
TRBJ1-3 TRBD1 NA TRBV6-5 CASKWTGGDTIYF TGTGCCAGCAAATGGACAGGGGGGGACACCATATATTTT
TRBJ1-2 NA NA TRBV2 CASSQGTNYGYTF TGTGCCAGCAGTCAGGGGACTAACTATGGCTACACCTTC
TRBJ2-7 NA NA TRBV5-1 CASSLFESYEQYF TGCGCCAGCAGCTTGTTTGAGTCCTACGAGCAGTACTTC
TRBJ1-2 NA NA TRBV7-2 CASSLGVGAHYGYTF TGTGCCAGCAGCTTGGGGGTGGGGGCCCACTATGGCTACACCTTC
TRBJ2-7 NA few TRBV15 CATSSPRSERNSYEQYF TGTGCCACCAGCAGCCCCAGATCGGAGCGGAACTCCTACGAGCAGTACTTC
TRBJ1-1 NA NA TRBV9 CASSATVANTEAFF TGTGCCAGCAGCGCCACGGTTGCGAACACTGAAGCTTTCTTT
TRBJ1-2 TRBD1 NA TRBV25-1 CASSEWGTGDYGYTF TGTGCCAGCAGTGAATGGGGGACAGGGGACTATGGCTACACCTTC
TRBJ2-1 TRBD2 NA TRBV9 CASSPRLAGHNEQFF TGTGCCAGCAGCCCCCGACTAGCGGGGCACAATGAGCAGTTCTTC
TRBJ2-1 NA NA TRBV4-1 CASSLGALYTSYNEQFF TGCGCCAGCAGCCTCGGGGCCCTATACACCTCCTACAATGAGCAGTTCTTC
TRBJ1-2 TRBD1 NA TRBV6-5 CASSYQTGEGGYTF TGTGCCAGCAGTTACCAGACAGGGGAAGGCGGCTACACCTTC
TRBJ1-5 NA NA TRBV27 CASSLQPSRDNQPQHF TGTGCCAGCAGTTTACAGCCCAGCAGGGACAACCAGCCCCAGCATTTT
TRBJ2-3 TRBD1 NA TRBV4-2 CASSQDKDRSLTDTQYF TGTGCCAGCAGCCAAGATAAGGACAGGTCCCTCACAGATACGCAGTATTTT
TRBJ1-1 NA NA TRBV5-4 CTSSLAGTFLNTEAFF TGTACCAGCAGCTTGGCCGGGACATTCTTGAACACTGAAGCTTTCTTT
TRBJ2-1 NA NA TRBV7-2 CASMGGVTWFF TGTGCCAGCATGGGGGGCGTTACGTGGTTCTTC
TRBJ2-3 NA NA TRBV27 CASSLSRSRGPDTQYF TGTGCCAGCAGTTTATCGCGGAGCCGGGGACCAGATACGCAGTATTTT
TRBJ1-5 NA NA TRBV6-5 CASSEYAHQPQHF TGTGCCAGCAGTGAATATGCCCATCAGCCCCAGCATTTT
TRBJ2-7 NA NA TRBV5-1 CASSLDTGSHYEQYF TGCGCCAGCAGCTTGGATACAGGGAGTCATTACGAGCAGTACTTC
TRBJ2-7 NA NA TRBV9 CASSPHPREQYF TGTGCCAGCAGCCCTCACCCCCGGGAGCAGTACTTC
TRBJ2-7 TRBD1 NA TRBV9 CASSVGDSPHEQYF TGTGCCAGCAGCGTGGGGGACAGTCCTCACGAGCAGTACTTC
TRBJ1-3 NA NA TRBV11-2 CASSLILFGDSGNTIYF TGTGCCAGCAGCTTAATTCTCTTTGGAGACTCTGGAAACACCATATATTTT
TRBJ2-3 NA NA TRBV5-6 CASSLLGLSTDTQYF TGTGCCAGCAGCCTGCTGGGGCTTAGCACAGATACGCAGTATTTT
TRBJ2-7 TRBD1 NA TRBV7-9 CASSLANSYRGDEQYF TGTGCCAGCAGCTTAGCGAATTCTTACAGGGGTGACGAGCAGTACTTC
TRBJ1-4 NA NA TRBV9 CASSPYGGVGRDNEKLFF TGTGCCAGCAGCCCGTATGGGGGGGTCGGCAGGGACAATGAAAAACTGTTTTTT
TRBJ1-5 TRBD1 NA TRBV18 CASSPVPGGTQPQHF TGTGCCAGCTCACCAGTGCCAGGGGGGACTCAGCCCCAGCATTTT
TRBJ1-2 NA medium-sized TRBV29-1 CSAYFLNYGYTF TGCAGCGCCTACTTCCTCAACTATGGCTACACCTTC
TRBJ1-5 TRBD1 few TRBV30 CAWQLGQGQPQHF TGTGCCTGGCAACTGGGACAGGGCCAGCCCCAGCATTTT
TRBJ2-3 NA NA TRBV6-5 CASSYDYRGADTQYF TGTGCCAGCAGTTACGACTACCGCGGGGCAGATACGCAGTATTTT